This record covers a single T cell receptor beta chain. The antigen is undetermined. This specimen belongs to a study of graft-versus-host responses after intestinal transplantation. Study background: All recipients were given anti-thymocyte globulin induction, and tacrolimus and steroids were then administered for three to four years. The study, taken as a whole, reports: GvH clones detected in recipient marrow included some appearing first in ileum or blood. Levels of circulating GvH clones at their peak were associated with early post-transplant HvG declines.

Clones were sequenced by immunoSEQ multiplex PCR, and TCRdb holds only the in-frame ones, with some missing. Among over 70,000 clones listed, roughly 94% were seen once. V dropped 4 bases and J dropped 9 bases, with 16 bases sitting between them. Germline V CDR1 and CDR2: MGHRA, YSYEKL. The CDR3 is 15 amino acids. The receptor was derived from a human donor who received an intestinal transplant. Source: unstimulated CD8+ T cells sorted from spleen or lymph node cells, taken before intestinal transplant. The V and J genes are TRBV4-1 and TRBJ1-6; no clear D. CDR3 bases: TGCGCCAGCAGCCCACCCGGGGTGGGTACTTCACCCCTCCACTTT. Protein sequence: CASSPPGVGTSPLHF.